This paragraph reports one TCR beta chain. This CDR3 has 13 amino acids. Germline lookup yields CDR1 GTSNPN and CDR2 SVGIG (reference sequence). V gave up 0 bases and J gave up 5 bases; unmatched junction bases: 1. TCRdb's copy holds only in-frame clones and misses some; the assay was immunoSEQ multiplex PCR. Counted here are tens of thousands of clones, roughly 90% occurring once; the ten biggest clones make up more than 1%. The data stem from a study of cytomegalovirus exposure and HLA in healthy donors. Study background: It was reported in a later analysis that the same platform had been used for the 90 to 150 validation repertoires as for the 550 to 700 first-cohort repertoires.

The V call is TRBV30, the J call TRBJ2-5; 9 bases map to TRBD2. Sequencing used PBMCs. The TCR sequence derives from a man aged 18 to 30 in good health and CMV-seronegative. Here the CDR3 DNA reads TGTGCCTGGAGTGTCAGCGGGAGGGAGACCCAGTACTTC. Encoded protein: CAWSVSGRETQYF.